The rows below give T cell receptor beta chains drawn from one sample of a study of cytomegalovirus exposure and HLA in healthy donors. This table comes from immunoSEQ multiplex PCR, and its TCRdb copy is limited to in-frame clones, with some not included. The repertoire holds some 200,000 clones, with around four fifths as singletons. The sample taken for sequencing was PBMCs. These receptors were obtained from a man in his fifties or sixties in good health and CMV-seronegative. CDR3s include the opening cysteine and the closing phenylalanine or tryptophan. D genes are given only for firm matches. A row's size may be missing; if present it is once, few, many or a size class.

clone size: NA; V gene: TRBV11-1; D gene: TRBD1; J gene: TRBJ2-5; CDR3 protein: CASRRQGAGETQYF; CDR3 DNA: TGTGCCAGCAGACGCCAGGGGGCTGGAGAGACCCAGTACTTC
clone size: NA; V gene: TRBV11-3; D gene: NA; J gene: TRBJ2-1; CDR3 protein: CASSFSGSYNEQFF; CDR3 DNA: TGTGCCAGCAGCTTCAGCGGAAGTTACAATGAGCAGTTCTTC
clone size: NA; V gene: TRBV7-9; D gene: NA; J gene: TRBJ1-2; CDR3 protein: CASSLEVALRGYTF; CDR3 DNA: TGTGCCAGCAGCTTAGAGGTAGCCCTGCGGGGCTACACCTTC
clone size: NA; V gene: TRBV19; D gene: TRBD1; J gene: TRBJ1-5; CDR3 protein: CASSHLSGQGHNQPQHF; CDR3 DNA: TGTGCCAGTAGTCATCTGTCGGGACAGGGACACAATCAGCCCCAGCATTTT
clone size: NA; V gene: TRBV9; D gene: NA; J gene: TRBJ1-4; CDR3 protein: CASSQGATNEKLFF; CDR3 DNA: TGTGCCAGCAGCCAGGGTGCAACTAATGAAAAACTGTTTTTT
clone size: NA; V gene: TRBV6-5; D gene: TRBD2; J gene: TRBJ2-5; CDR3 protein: CASTPSGRPKETQYF; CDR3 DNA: TGTGCCAGCACTCCTAGCGGCCGCCCTAAAGAGACCCAGTACTTC
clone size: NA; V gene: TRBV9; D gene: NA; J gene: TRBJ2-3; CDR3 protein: CASRRSSTDTQYF; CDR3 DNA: TGTGCCAGCAGGAGATCGAGCACAGATACGCAGTATTTT
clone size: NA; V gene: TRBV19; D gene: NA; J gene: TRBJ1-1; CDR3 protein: CASTDHRDLNTEAFF; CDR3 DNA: TGTGCCAGTACTGATCACCGGGACTTAAACACTGAAGCTTTCTTT
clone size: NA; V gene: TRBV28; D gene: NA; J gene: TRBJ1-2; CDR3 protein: CASSFQYGYTF; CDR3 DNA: TGTGCCAGCAGTTTTCAGTATGGCTACACCTTC
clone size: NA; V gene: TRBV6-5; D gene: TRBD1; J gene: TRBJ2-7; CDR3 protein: CASSPQGVPWHF; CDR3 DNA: TGTGCCAGCAGCCCCCAGGGGGTCCCCTGGCACTTC
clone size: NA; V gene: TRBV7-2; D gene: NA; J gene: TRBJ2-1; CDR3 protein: CASSLLNEQFF; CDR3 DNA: TGTGCCAGCAGCTTACTCAATGAGCAGTTCTTC
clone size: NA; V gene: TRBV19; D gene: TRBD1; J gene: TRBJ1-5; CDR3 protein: CASSQGTGGRQPQHF; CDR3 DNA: TGTGCCAGTAGTCAAGGGACAGGGGGGCGTCAGCCCCAGCATTTT
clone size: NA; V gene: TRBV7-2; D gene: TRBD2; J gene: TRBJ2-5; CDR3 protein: CASSLGGGARETQYF; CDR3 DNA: TGTGCCAGCAGCTTGGGCGGGGGGGCCCGGGAGACCCAGTACTTC
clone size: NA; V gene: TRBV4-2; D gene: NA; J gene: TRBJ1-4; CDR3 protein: CASSQVGGTNEKLFF; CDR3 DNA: TGTGCCAGCAGCCAAGTAGGGGGAACTAATGAAAAACTGTTTTTT
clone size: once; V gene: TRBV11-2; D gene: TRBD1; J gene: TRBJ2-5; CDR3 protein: CASSRQGSGETQYF; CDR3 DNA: TGTGCCAGCAGCCGACAGGGATCGGGAGAGACCCAGTACTTC
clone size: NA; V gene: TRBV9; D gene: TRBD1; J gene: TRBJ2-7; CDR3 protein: CASSLRTGGADEQYF; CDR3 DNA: TGTGCCAGCAGCTTACGGACAGGGGGCGCAGACGAGCAGTACTTC
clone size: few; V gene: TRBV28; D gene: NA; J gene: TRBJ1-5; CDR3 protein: CASSSAGDSNQPQHF; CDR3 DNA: TGTGCCAGCAGCTCAGCAGGGGATAGCAATCAGCCCCAGCATTTT
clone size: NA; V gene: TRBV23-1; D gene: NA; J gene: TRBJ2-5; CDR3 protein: CASSRKDYWYQETQYF; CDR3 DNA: TGCGCCAGCAGTCGAAAGGACTACTGGTACCAAGAGACCCAGTACTTC
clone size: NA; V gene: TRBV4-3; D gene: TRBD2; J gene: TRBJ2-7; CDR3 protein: CASSQDTSDSYEQYF; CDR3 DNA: TGCGCCAGCAGCCAAGATACTAGCGACTCCTACGAGCAGTACTTC
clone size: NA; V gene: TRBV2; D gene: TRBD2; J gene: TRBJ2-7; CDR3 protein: CASSGRLAGGYEQYF; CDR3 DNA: TGTGCCAGCAGTGGCAGACTAGCGGGAGGTTACGAGCAGTACTTC
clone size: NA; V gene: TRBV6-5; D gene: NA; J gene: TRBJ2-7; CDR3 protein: CASSRQGNLGYEQYF; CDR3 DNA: TGTGCCAGCAGTCGTCAGGGAAATCTAGGATACGAGCAGTACTTC
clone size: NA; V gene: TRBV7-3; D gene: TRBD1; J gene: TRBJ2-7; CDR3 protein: CASSWGGQGSYEQYF; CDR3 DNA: TGTGCCAGCAGCTGGGGGGGACAGGGGTCCTACGAGCAGTACTTC
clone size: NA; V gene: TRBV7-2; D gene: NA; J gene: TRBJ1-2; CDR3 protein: CASTSTVTGRDGYTF; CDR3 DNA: TGTGCCAGCACCTCTACCGTAACAGGGAGAGATGGCTACACCTTC